The source of this T cell receptor (beta chain) is a study of regulatory T cells in long-lasting Graves disease. Combining iRepertoire HTBI primers with Arm-PCR of CDR3 regions, the authors built TCR beta libraries. TCRdb analysed the multiplex PCR reads with MiXCR anew, one entry per CDR3 protein. The sample shows hundreds of thousands of distinct CDR3 sequences, less than 20% of them seen only once. Time point of the sample: persistent/refractory GD, antithyroid drugs over 5 years with positive TRAb. The TCR library used RNA extracted from PBMCs. The CDR3 spans 15 residues. Germline lookup yields CDR1 LNHDA and CDR2 SQIVND (reference sequence). Between the trimmed V and J ends, which lost 7 bases and 5 bases, there was a span of 20 bases.

The sequenced sample was peripheral blood mononuclear cells (PBMCs), obtained when the disease was refractory, from a patient treated with antithyroid drugs. The sequence was obtained from a female donor with Graves disease. The chain carries TRBV19 and TRBJ1-1; TRBD1 is a possible D gene (5 bases). CDR3 DNA sequence: TGTGCCAGTACAATGGGCGGGACCTCGAGGACTGAAGCTTTCTTT. This sequence encodes CASTMGGTSRTEAFF.